This TCR beta chain was sequenced during a study of memory CD4+ T cells and cytomegalovirus serostatus. The length of the CDR3 is 15 residues. V was trimmed by 1 base and J by 1 base, leaving 11 bases between them. Germline CDR1 SGHRS, CDR2 YFSETQ. The sort gate was single viable CD3+CD4+CD8-CD45RO+ cells for memory CD4+ T cells. This clone is categorized as medium-sized (0.01 to 0.1%). Sequencing used immunoSEQ multiplex PCR; TCRdb keeps in-frame clones, though not all of them. Of 40,000 to 55,000 clones listed, 76% are singletons. The TCR sequence derives from an adult in good health and CMV-seronegative. This chain connects TRBV5-1 to TRBJ1-1; D gene unclear. Sample: memory CD4+ T cells from blood. The CDR3 here is CASSLRVGQNTEAFF. CDR3 nucleotide sequence: TGCGCCAGCAGCTTGCGGGTGGGTCAGAACACTGAAGCTTTCTTT.